This T cell receptor beta chain derives from a study of T-cell memory formation after mild COVID-19. This clonotype was counted between two and nine times. TCRdb re-analysed the 5' RACE reads in MiXCR, keeping a single row per CDR3 protein. Among fewer than 300,000 distinct CDR3 sequences listed, about 20% were seen once. V dropped 1 base and J dropped 3 bases, with 21 bases sitting between them. From germline, CDR1 is SGHVS and CDR2 FQNEAQ. This CDR3 is built from 19 residues. This sequence originates from a man between 18 and 35 years old who had mild COVID-19 (a few samples of this study predate the infection). Cell type and time point are not known. Sequencing was done on a sample of PBMCs or a T cell subset sorted from them (not recorded which). V gene TRBV7-8 combines with J gene TRBJ2-2, with D possibly being TRBD2 (6 bases). CDR3 DNA: TGTGCCAGCAGCTTAGTACTTGGAGGGGAAAGATGGGACACCGGGGAGCTGTTTTTT. Translation gives CASSLVLGGERWDTGELFF.